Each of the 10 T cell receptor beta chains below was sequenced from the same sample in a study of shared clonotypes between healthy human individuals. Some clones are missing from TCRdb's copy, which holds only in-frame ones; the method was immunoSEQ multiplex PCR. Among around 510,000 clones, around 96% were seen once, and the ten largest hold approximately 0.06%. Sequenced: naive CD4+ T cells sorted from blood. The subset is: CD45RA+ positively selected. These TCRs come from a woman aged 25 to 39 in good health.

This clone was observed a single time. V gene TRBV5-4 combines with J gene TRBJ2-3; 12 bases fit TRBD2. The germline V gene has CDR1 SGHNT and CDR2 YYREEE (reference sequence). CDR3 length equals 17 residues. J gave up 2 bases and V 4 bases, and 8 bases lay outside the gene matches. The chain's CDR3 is CASSLVRLAGVTDTQYF. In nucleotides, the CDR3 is TGTGCCAGCAGCCTCGTGAGACTAGCGGGAGTCACAGATACGCAGTATTTT.

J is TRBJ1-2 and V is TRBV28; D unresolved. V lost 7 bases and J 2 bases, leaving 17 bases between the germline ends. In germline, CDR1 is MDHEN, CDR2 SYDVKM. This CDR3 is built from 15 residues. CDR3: CASNNLMGGNYGYTF. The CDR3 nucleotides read TGTGCCAGCAACAACCTAATGGGCGGGAACTATGGCTACACCTTC.

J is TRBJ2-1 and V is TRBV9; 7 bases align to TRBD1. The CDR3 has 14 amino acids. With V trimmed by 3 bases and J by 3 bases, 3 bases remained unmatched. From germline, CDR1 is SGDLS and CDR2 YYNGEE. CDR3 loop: CASSARQGYNEQFF. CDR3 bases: TGTGCCAGCAGCGCCCGACAGGGCTACAATGAGCAGTTCTTC. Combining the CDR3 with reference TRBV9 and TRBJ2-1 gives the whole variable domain DSGVTQTPKHLITATGQRVTLRCSPRSGDLSVYWYQQSLDQGLQFLIQYYNGEERAKGNILERFSAQQFPDLHSELNLSSLELGDSALYFCASSARQGYNEQFFGPGTRLTVL.

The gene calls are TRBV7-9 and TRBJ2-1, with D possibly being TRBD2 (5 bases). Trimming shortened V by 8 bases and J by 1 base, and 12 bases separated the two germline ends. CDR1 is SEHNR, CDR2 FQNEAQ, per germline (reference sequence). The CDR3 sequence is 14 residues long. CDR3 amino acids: CASRPRESYNEQFF. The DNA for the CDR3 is TGTGCCAGCCGACCGAGGGAGTCCTACAATGAGCAGTTCTTC.

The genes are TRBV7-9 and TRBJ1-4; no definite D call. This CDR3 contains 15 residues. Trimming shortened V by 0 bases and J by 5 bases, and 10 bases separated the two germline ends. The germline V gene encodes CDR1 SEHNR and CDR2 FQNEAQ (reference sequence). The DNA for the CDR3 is TGTGCCAGCAGCTTAGCGTCAGGTCAAAATGAAAAACTGTTTTTT. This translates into CASSLASGQNEKLFF.

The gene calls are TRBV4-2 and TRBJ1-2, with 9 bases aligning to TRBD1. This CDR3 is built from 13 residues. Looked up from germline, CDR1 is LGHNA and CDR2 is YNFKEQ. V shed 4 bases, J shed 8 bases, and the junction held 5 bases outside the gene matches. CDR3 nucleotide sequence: TGTGCCAGCAGCCCGGGACAGGGCGGAGGCTACACCTTC. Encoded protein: CASSPGQGGGYTF.

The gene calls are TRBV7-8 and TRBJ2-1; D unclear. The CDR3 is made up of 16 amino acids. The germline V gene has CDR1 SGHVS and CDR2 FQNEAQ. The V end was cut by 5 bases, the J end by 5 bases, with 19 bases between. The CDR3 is CASSRRSRIVDNEQFF. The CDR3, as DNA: TGTGCCAGCAGCCGAAGGTCGAGGATCGTCGACAATGAGCAGTTCTTC.

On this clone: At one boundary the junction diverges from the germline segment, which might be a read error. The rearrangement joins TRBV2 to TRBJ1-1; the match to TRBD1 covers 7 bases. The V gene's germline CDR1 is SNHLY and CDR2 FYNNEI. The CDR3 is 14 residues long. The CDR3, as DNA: TGTGCAAGCAGCGTGGACAGGATGAACACTGAAGCTTTCTTT. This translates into CASSVDRMNTEAFF.

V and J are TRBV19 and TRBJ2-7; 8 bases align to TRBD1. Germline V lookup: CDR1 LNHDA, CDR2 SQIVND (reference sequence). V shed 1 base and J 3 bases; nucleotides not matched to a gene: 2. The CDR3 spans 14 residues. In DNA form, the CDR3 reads TGTGCCAGTAGTATAGCTGGGACAGGCTACGAGCAGTACTTC. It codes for CASSIAGTGYEQYF.

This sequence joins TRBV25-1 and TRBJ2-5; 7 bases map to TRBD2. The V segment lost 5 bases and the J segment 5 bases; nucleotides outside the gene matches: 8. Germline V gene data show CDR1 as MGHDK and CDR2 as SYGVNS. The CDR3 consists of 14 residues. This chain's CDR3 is CASSSTRGEETQYF. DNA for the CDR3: TGTGCCAGCAGTTCCACCCGGGGGGAGGAGACCCAGTACTTC.